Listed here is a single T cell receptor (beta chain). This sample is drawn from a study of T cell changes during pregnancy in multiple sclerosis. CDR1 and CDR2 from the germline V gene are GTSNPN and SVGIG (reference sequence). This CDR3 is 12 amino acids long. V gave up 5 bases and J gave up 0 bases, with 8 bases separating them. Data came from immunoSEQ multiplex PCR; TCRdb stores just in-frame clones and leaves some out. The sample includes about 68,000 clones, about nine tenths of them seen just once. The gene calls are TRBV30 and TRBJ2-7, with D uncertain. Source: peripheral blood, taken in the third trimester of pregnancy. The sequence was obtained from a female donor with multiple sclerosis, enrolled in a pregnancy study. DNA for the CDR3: TGTGCCTGGGGCCTCAGCTCCTACGAGCAGTACTTC. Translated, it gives CAWGLSSYEQYF.